This passage covers 14 T cell receptor beta chains from one sample sequenced in a study of neurological immune-mediated disorders. Sample time point: longitudinal time-point 3. TCRdb re-analysed the 5' RACE reads in MiXCR, keeping a single row per CDR3 protein. Of around 100,000 distinct CDR3 sequences detected, approximately 11% appear once; the ten largest clones hold 3.1%. The sequenced sample consisted of PBMCs. The receptors originated from a female donor with HTLV-1-associated myelopathy (HAM/TSP).

The sample holds many counts of this clonotype. The chain recombines TRBV7-9 with TRBJ2-1, with TRBD1 identical over 7 bases. V was pared by 8 bases and J by 0 bases, with 1 base of the junction left unmatched. The CDR3 length is 13 residues. Germline loops: CDR1 SEHNR, CDR2 FQNEAQ (reference sequence). CDR3 nucleotide sequence: TGTGCCAGCCGGGACAGCTCCTACAATGAGCAGTTCTTC. It yields the protein CASRDSSYNEQFF.

This clonotype has a count of ten or more. This rearrangement joins TRBV10-3 to TRBJ1-5; 8 bases line up with TRBD1. Looked up from germline, CDR1 is ENHRY and CDR2 is SYGVKD. J gave up 7 bases and V 3 bases, and 5 bases lay outside the gene matches. The CDR3 has 14 residues. In DNA, the CDR3 is TGTGCCATCAGTGAAGGACAGGGTCACCAGCCCCAGCATTTT. Translation gives CAISEGQGHQPQHF.

This clonotype was picked up a small number of times. V gene TRBV29-1 combines with J gene TRBJ2-1; a possible D gene is TRBD2 (6 bases). With 5 bases removed from V and 4 bases from J, the gap between germline ends came to 9 bases. The CDR3 loop spans 12 amino acids. Germline V gene lookup returns CDR1 SQVTM and CDR2 ANQGSEA. The CDR3 DNA sequence: TGCAGCGTTAGCGGGTATTACAATGAGCAGTTCTTC. This sequence encodes CSVSGYYNEQFF.

As concerns this clonotype: At one of its ends the junction is not consistent with the germline gene, which may arise from a read error. This chain connects TRBV5-1 to TRBJ2-2; 9 nucleotides align to TRBD1. Germline CDR1 is SGHRS and CDR2 is YFSETQ. The CDR3 is 15 amino acids. CDR3 DNA: TGCGCCAGCAGCTTAACAGGGGGCAAAATCGGGGAGCCGTTTTTT. Translated, it gives CASSLTGGKIGEPFF.

This clonotype was seen many times. V and J are TRBV28 and TRBJ2-7; 7 positions agree with TRBD1. Trimming at V came to 5 bases and at J to 2 bases, leaving 9 bases not matched to a gene. This CDR3 is 15 amino acids long. Germline V CDR1 and CDR2: MDHEN, SYDVKM. CDR3 DNA: TGTGCCAGCAGTCGGCCCGGGACAGAAGCCTACGAGCAGTACTTC. It translates to CASSRPGTEAYEQYF. The full variable domain, rest sourced from reference TRBV28 and TRBJ2-7, is DVKVTQSSRYLVKRTGEKVFLECVQDMDHENMFWYRQDPGLGLRLIYFSYDVKMKEKGDIPEGYSVSREKKERFSLILESASTNQTSMYLCASSRPGTEAYEQYFGPGTRLTVT.

This clonotype was recorded many times. The rearrangement links TRBV5-1 to TRBJ2-2; D possibly corresponds to TRBD1 (5 bases). The CDR3 extends over 15 amino acids. CDR1 and CDR2 from the germline V gene are SGHRS and YFSETQ. V lost 1 base, J lost 3 bases, and 10 bases lay in between. The DNA of the CDR3 is TGCGCCAGCAGCTTGAGGGGCTATGACACCGGGGAGCTGTTTTTT. Translating it yields CASSLRGYDTGELFF.

This clonotype occurred many times. This rearrangement joins TRBV27 to TRBJ2-7, with TRBD1 as a possible D gene (6 bases). The CDR3 consists of 14 residues. Germline V gene sequence: CDR1 MNHEY, CDR2 SMNVEV (reference sequence). V lost 2 bases and J lost 7, with 15 bases in between. The CDR3 loop reads CASSLRTASEEQYF. The DNA of the CDR3 is TGTGCCAGCAGTTTAAGGACAGCCTCGGAGGAGCAGTACTTC.

This clonotype was seen ten or more times. V gene TRBV20-1 combines with J gene TRBJ2-5; a weak D match, TRBD1 (5 bases). In germline, CDR1 is DFQATT, CDR2 SNEGSKA (reference sequence). The CDR3 sequence is 15 residues long. V lost 0 bases and J 2 bases, leaving 13 bases between the germline ends. The CDR3 bases are TGCAGTGCTAGAGATTTTAAGACAGCTCAAGAGACCCAGTACTTC. Its translation: CSARDFKTAQETQYF.

The chain joins TRBV5-5 to TRBJ1-5; the D gene is possibly TRBD1 (6 bases). The germline V gene has CDR1 SGHKS and CDR2 YYEKEE (reference sequence). This CDR3 has 15 residues. The V end lost 0 bases, the J end lost 2 bases, and 9 bases lay between the germline ends. The chain's CDR3 is CASSLEGHGNQPQHF. The CDR3 nucleotides are TGTGCCAGCAGCTTGGAGGGACATGGCAATCAGCCCCAGCATTTT.

This clonotype was observed at least ten times. The V call is TRBV6-1, the J call TRBJ2-7; perhaps TRBD2 as D (7 bases). The CDR3 is 14 residues long. The V and J ends lost 9 bases and 2 bases respectively, with 17 bases between them. The germline CDR1 and CDR2 sequences are MNHNS and SASEGT. The CDR3 DNA follows: TGTGCCAGTGCGATTGGGGGGGCTCCCTACGAGCAGTACTTC. This encodes CASAIGGAPYEQYF.

The chain has TRBV5-1 and TRBJ2-1; the D gene is possibly TRBD1 (5 bases). V was trimmed by 4 bases and J by 5 bases, leaving 10 bases between them. CDR1 is SGHRS and CDR2 is YFSETQ in the germline V gene. The CDR3 spans 13 residues. The DNA of the CDR3 is TGCGCCAGCAGCACGCCGACAGACAATGAGCAGTTCTTC. This encodes CASSTPTDNEQFF.

This clonotype showed up many times. The gene calls are TRBV5-1 and TRBJ2-3; unclear D gene. With 4 bases removed from V and 0 bases from J, the gap between germline ends came to 9 bases. Germline loops: CDR1 SGHRS, CDR2 YFSETQ. The CDR3 loop spans 14 amino acids. CDR3 nucleotides: TGCGCCAGCAGCGCCGGGTCTAGCACAGATACGCAGTATTTT. This sequence encodes CASSAGSSTDTQYF.

This clonotype showed up many times. V and J are TRBV27 and TRBJ1-6; no firm D call. There are 13 residues in the CDR3. The germline V gene has CDR1 MNHEY and CDR2 SMNVEV (reference sequence). V was trimmed by 7 bases and J by 3 bases, leaving 7 bases between them. CDR3 region: CASTVSYNSPLHF. The CDR3 coding sequence is TGTGCCAGCACTGTAAGCTATAATTCACCCCTCCACTTT.

This clonotype was detected ten times or more. This chain links TRBV20-1 with TRBJ2-7; TRBD2 agrees at 8 bases. The CDR3 sequence is 15 residues long. With 5 bases clipped from V and 2 bases from J, the junction kept 11 bases outside the gene matches. Germline lookup yields CDR1 DFQATT and CDR2 SNEGSKA (reference sequence). The CDR3: CSALEIQRGTYEQYF. In DNA, the CDR3 is TGCAGTGCTCTAGAGATCCAGCGGGGGACCTACGAGCAGTACTTC.